This T cell receptor (beta chain) was found in a study of control samples from healthy donors and cancer patients. Generated by immunoSEQ multiplex PCR, the TCRdb table keeps only in-frame clones and is missing some. The repertoire includes 95,000 to 150,000 clones, roughly 89% of them detected once, and about 12% sits in the top ten. Germline CDR1 and CDR2: WNHNN and SYGVQD (reference sequence). Trimming at V came to 2 bases and at J to 2 bases, leaving 2 bases not matched to a gene. The CDR3 has 15 residues. Material: blood. The sequence came from a man aged 25-45 years in good health. The V and J genes are TRBV10-1 and TRBJ2-1, with 8 bases fitting TRBD2. CDR3 nucleotides: TGCGCCAGCAGTGAGGGAGCGGGGGCCTACAATGAGCAGTTCTTC. Amino acids: CASSEGAGAYNEQFF.